Listed here are 27 T cell receptor beta chains from one sample, sequenced in a study of T-cell memory formation after mild COVID-19. TCRdb re-derived calls from the 5' RACE reads in MiXCR, one entry per CDR3 protein. This table holds 300,000 or so distinct CDR3 sequences, roughly 15% found once. The sample consisted of PBMCs or a T cell subset sorted from them (not recorded which). Receptor source: a man aged 18 to 29 who had mild COVID-19 (a few samples of this study predate the infection). Cell type and time point are not known.

The sample holds a few counts of this clonotype. This chain uses TRBV12-3 or TRBV12-4 with TRBJ1-5; D unclear. Deletions cut 6 bases from V and 7 bases from J, with 19 bases between. The CDR3 sequence is 15 residues long. The CDR3 protein is CASSPVGRGGQPQHF. The CDR3 DNA sequence: TGTGCCAGCAGCCCGGTCGGGCGGGGAGGGCAGCCCCAGCATTTT.

This clonotype was observed at least ten times. This rearrangement joins TRBV12-3 or TRBV12-4 to TRBJ2-3; 13 nucleotides align to TRBD2. V was clipped by 6 bases and J by 2 bases; unmatched bases: 11. This CDR3 has 18 amino acids. The CDR3 coding sequence is TGTGCCAGCAGCAGCCCGGGACTAGCGGGATACCCCACAGATACGCAGTATTTT. As protein: CASSSPGLAGYPTDTQYF.

V gene TRBV2 combines with J gene TRBJ2-5, with no clear D. Germline V gene sequence: CDR1 SNHLY, CDR2 FYNNEI. This CDR3 region has 14 residues. V gave up 6 bases and J gave up 4 bases, with 15 bases separating them. The CDR3 spells CASSRDPGPETQYF. CDR3 coding DNA: TGTGCCAGCAGCCGTGACCCCGGCCCAGAGACCCAGTACTTC.

This clonotype was detected only a few times. The chain is built from TRBV13 and TRBJ1-5; D is unresolved. The CDR3 is made up of 12 amino acids. Germline CDR1 reads PRHDT; CDR2 reads FYEKMQ (reference sequence). Trimming took off 3 bases at V and 7 bases at J, with 7 bases between the two ends. CDR3 in amino acids: CASSFLGQPQHF. For the CDR3, the DNA is TGTGCCAGCAGCTTTTTGGGACAGCCCCAGCATTTT.

In this sample, this clonotype turned up a few times. The chain has TRBV3-1 and TRBJ1-5, with D perhaps TRBD1 (6 bases). The CDR3 contains 13 residues. CDR1 and CDR2 from the germline V gene are LGHDT and YNNKEL (reference sequence). V was shortened by 0 bases and J by 12 bases, with 12 bases between the two germline ends. The CDR3 bases are TGTGCCAGCAGCCAAGAAGGACAGCCTGGCCAGCATTTT. Protein sequence: CASSQEGQPGQHF. Full variable domain (missing parts from reference TRBV3-1 and TRBJ1-5): DTAVSQTPKYLVTQMGNDKSIKCEQNLGHDTMYWYKQDSKKFLKIMFSYNNKELIINETVPNRFSPKSPDKAHLNLHINSLELGDSAVYFCASSQEGQPGQHFGDGTRLSIL.

The rearrangement links TRBV4-3 to TRBJ2-7; 7 nucleotides match TRBD2. Trimming removed 0 bases from V and 4 bases from J; junction bases left unmatched: 6. The CDR3 length is 15 residues. Germline values: CDR1 LGHNA, CDR2 YSLEER. The CDR3 DNA reads as TGCGCCAGCAGCCAAGATGGAAGGGGAGGGTACGAGCAGTACTTC. Translating gives CASSQDGRGGYEQYF.

This clonotype was observed a handful of times. The rearrangement uses TRBV7-2 and TRBJ1-5; 7 bases match TRBD1. V lost 4 bases, J lost 7 bases, and 4 bases stayed unmatched. This CDR3 is built from 13 residues. Per the germline V gene, CDR1 is SGHTA and CDR2 is FQGNSA. CDR3 sequence (DNA): TGTGCCAGCAGCTCTCCAGGGGGACAGCCCCAGCATTTT. This sequence encodes CASSSPGGQPQHF.

This clonotype came up a few times. The J gene is TRBJ1-1, the V gene TRBV6-5; D gene unclear. The CDR3 runs to 13 residues. In germline, CDR1 is MNHEY, CDR2 SVGAGI. Deletions cut 6 bases from V and 4 bases from J, with 12 bases between. The CDR3 DNA follows: TGTGCCAGCAGCCGCTTTGATGGCACTGAAGCTTTCTTT. Translating it yields CASSRFDGTEAFF.

This clonotype was found many times. The chain has TRBV6-2 or TRBV6-3 and TRBJ2-5; D ambiguous. With 10 bases removed from V and 2 bases from J, the gap between germline ends came to 17 bases. From germline, CDR1 is MNHEY and CDR2 SVGEGT. The CDR3 consists of 14 residues. The CDR3 region is CATTIDRDQETQYF. CDR3 sequence (DNA): TGTGCCACTACCATCGATAGGGATCAAGAGACCCAGTACTTC.

This clonotype was counted ten times or more. This chain connects TRBV7-6 to TRBJ2-2; 8 nucleotides match TRBD2. The ends lost 0 bases at V and 0 bases at J; junction bases unmatched: 3. CDR1 and CDR2 from the germline V gene are SGHVS and FNYEAQ. CDR3 length: 17 amino acids. CDR3 region: CASSLAGGAANTGELFF. CDR3 coding DNA: TGTGCCAGCAGCTTAGCCGGGGGGGCCGCGAACACCGGGGAGCTGTTTTTT.

The chain uses TRBV27 and TRBJ1-2; TRBD1 is a possible D gene (5 bases). This CDR3 has 13 residues. Germline V lookup: CDR1 MNHEY, CDR2 SMNVEV (reference sequence). V lost 6 bases and J 8 bases, leaving 16 bases between the germline ends. Written as DNA, the CDR3 is TGTGCCAGCAGAGGGTCCGGCGGGGGGGGCTACACCTTC. It codes for CASRGSGGGGYTF.

The V gene is TRBV6-5, the J gene TRBJ1-4, with D uncertain. V lost 2 bases to trimming and J lost 3 bases, with 7 bases between them. The CDR3 extends over 14 amino acids. In germline, CDR1 is MNHEY, CDR2 SVGAGI. The CDR3 sequence is CASSYGEANEKLFF. The CDR3 nucleotides are TGTGCCAGCAGTTACGGGGAGGCTAATGAAAAACTGTTTTTT.

This clonotype was seen a few times. J is TRBJ1-1 and V is TRBV15, with 9 bases fitting TRBD1. The V gene's germline CDR1 is LNHNV and CDR2 YYDKDF (reference sequence). Trimming cost V 0 bases and J 5 bases; bases outside gene matches: 7. CDR3 size: 16 residues. The CDR3 DNA reads TGTGCCACCAGCAGAGAACAGGGGGCGTATAGGACTGAAGCTTTCTTT. Its protein is CATSREQGAYRTEAFF.

The rearrangement joins TRBV10-3 to TRBJ1-2; D might be TRBD1 (5 bases). The germline V gene has CDR1 ENHRY and CDR2 SYGVKD. The CDR3 extends over 17 amino acids. Trimming removed 6 bases from V and 6 bases from J, with 26 bases in between. The CDR3 protein is CAIRNGPEVIGDHGYTF. The CDR3 coding sequence is TGTGCCATCAGAAACGGCCCGGAGGTTATCGGGGACCATGGCTACACCTTC.

The chain joins TRBV3-1 to TRBJ1-6; 7 bases are shared with TRBD1. The CDR3 totals 15 residues. The ends lost 8 bases at V and 7 bases at J; junction bases unmatched: 11. Germline lookup yields CDR1 LGHDT and CDR2 YNNKEL (reference sequence). The CDR3 region has the DNA TGTGCCAGCTCGCAAGACGCAGGGGGGAATTCACCCCTCCACTTT. Protein sequence: CASSQDAGGNSPLHF.

Only a few counts were recorded for this clonotype. The J gene is TRBJ1-2, the V gene TRBV4-1; D call uncertain. The V and J ends lost 8 bases and 2 bases respectively, with 9 bases between them. CDR1 and CDR2 (germline): MGHRA, YSYEKL. This CDR3 region has 12 residues. The CDR3 DNA follows: TGCGCCAGCTATGGATCAAACTATGGCTACACCTTC. It is translated as CASYGSNYGYTF.

This clonotype occurred a few times. The chain couples TRBV5-1 to TRBJ1-1; D is undetermined. Germline V CDR1 and CDR2: SGHRS, YFSETQ. The CDR3 runs to 15 residues. Trimming stripped 4 bases from V and 2 bases from J, with 15 bases between. In DNA form, the CDR3 reads TGCGCCAGCAGCCAAAGGGAGGGATCCAACACTGAAGCTTTCTTT. It encodes CASSQREGSNTEAFF.

This CDR3 reads CASSLVRERGHEQFF. The CDR3 DNA reads as TGTGCCAGCAGCCTCGTCAGGGAGAGGGGTCATGAGCAGTTCTTC. This chain uses TRBV5-6 with TRBJ2-1; D possibly uses TRBD1 or TRBD2 (5 bases each). V was cut by 4 bases and J by 8 bases, with 19 bases left in between. Germline loops: CDR1 SGHDT, CDR2 YYEEEE. This CDR3 is built from 15 residues.

The chain couples TRBV11-2 to TRBJ2-7, with TRBD2 matching over 12 bases. This CDR3 has 14 amino acids. Germline V CDR1 and CDR2: SGHAT, FQNNGV. With 6 bases clipped from V and 4 bases from J, the junction kept 4 bases outside the gene matches. CDR3 bases: TGTGCCAGCAGAGGACTAGCGGGGAGATACGAGCAGTACTTC. It translates to CASRGLAGRYEQYF. The whole variable domain, filled in from reference TRBV11-2 and TRBJ2-7, reads EAGVAQSPRYKIIEKRQSVAFWCNPISGHATLYWYQQILGQGPKLLIQFQNNGVVDDSQLPKDRFSAERLKGVDSTLKIQPAKLEDSAVYLCASRGLAGRYEQYFGPGTRLTVT.

This clonotype has a handful of counts. CDR3 region: CASSLRVPLLGDTQYF. CDR3 in DNA: TGCGCCAGCAGCCTCCGAGTGCCCCTCCTTGGCGATACGCAGTATTTT. The chain carries TRBV4-1 and TRBJ2-3; D remains ambiguous. The V gene's germline CDR1 is MGHRA and CDR2 YSYEKL. This CDR3 region has 16 residues. Trimming removed 4 bases at V and 6 bases at J, with 20 bases between.

This clonotype was observed a single time. The chain couples TRBV20-1 to TRBJ2-1, with TRBD2 identical over 8 bases. In germline, CDR1 is DFQATT, CDR2 SNEGSKA (reference sequence). The CDR3 is 16 residues long. After removal of 3 bases from V and 5 bases from J, the junction contained 12 bases not matched to a gene. In DNA form, the CDR3 reads TGCAGTGCTAGTCCCGTCCGGGGGGGTATTCACAATGAGCAGTTCTTC. Translation gives CSASPVRGGIHNEQFF.

This clonotype came up a few times. This CDR3 reads CASTGVNYGYTF. The CDR3, as DNA: TGTGCCAGCACAGGGGTTAACTATGGCTACACCTTC. The chain links TRBV2 to TRBJ1-2, with a tentative D call TRBD1 (6 bases). V lost 7 bases, J lost 1 base, and 7 bases lay in between. CDR1 and CDR2 (germline): SNHLY, FYNNEI. CDR3 length equals 12 residues.

This chain links TRBV21-1 with TRBJ2-7; the D call in the table, TRBD1, was not verified against the DNA. TRBV21-1 is tagged as a pseudogene. The CDR3 length is 15 residues. CDR3 protein: CASSTPRKGEDEQYF. CDR3 bases: TGTGCCAGCAGCACCCCTAGGAAGGGGGAGGACGAGCAGTACTTC.

This clonotype was counted between two and nine times. The rearrangement uses TRBV20-1 and TRBJ1-5; D is ambiguous. The CDR3 totals 12 residues. The germline CDR1 and CDR2 sequences are DFQATT and SNEGSKA (reference sequence). Trimming left V 1 base short and J 4 bases short, with 5 bases between. In nucleotides, the CDR3 is TGCAGTGCTAGAGTTAGGAATCAGCCCCAGCATTTT. It specifies CSARVRNQPQHF.

The chain couples TRBV5-1 to TRBJ2-1, with 11 bases lining up with TRBD2. Unmatched junction bases numbered 10, after V lost 4 bases and J lost 4 bases. Germline V CDR1 and CDR2: SGHRS, YFSETQ. This CDR3 region has 17 residues. CDR3 coding DNA: TGCGCCAGCAGCACCTCACCCGGGACTAGCGGTTACAATGAGCAGTTCTTC. Amino acids: CASSTSPGTSGYNEQFF.

This clonotype was observed a few times. The chain is built from TRBV6-5 and TRBJ1-2; D remains ambiguous. From germline, CDR1 is MNHEY and CDR2 SVGAGI. V was cut by 2 bases and J by 6 bases, with 10 bases left in between. The CDR3 contains 13 residues. The CDR3 bases are TGTGCCAGCAGTTACCTCTATGGGAATGGCTACACCTTC. Protein sequence: CASSYLYGNGYTF.

The chain joins TRBV30 to TRBJ2-5; no clear D. V dropped 5 bases and J dropped 7 bases, with 14 bases sitting between them. From germline, CDR1 is GTSNPN and CDR2 SVGIG (reference sequence). The length of the CDR3 is 12 residues. The CDR3 coding sequence is TGTGCCTGGTCCTACGCCGTGGGGACCCAGTACTTC. This sequence encodes CAWSYAVGTQYF. The variable domain in full, completed from reference TRBV30 and TRBJ2-5, reads SQTIHQWPATLVQPVGSPLSLECTVEGTSNPNLYWYRQAAGRGLQLLFYSVGIGQISSEVPQNLSASRPQDRQFILSSKKLLLSDSGFYLCAWSYAVGTQYFGPGTRLLVL.